These 27 T cell receptor beta chains share one sample of origin, sequenced in a study of blood T cell repertoires in COVID-19. Repertoires were generated with immunoSEQ multiplex PCR, while TCRdb's copy carries only in-frame clones and drops some. The sample holds 350,000 to 400,000 clones, roughly 90% seen once. Sample: peripheral blood. These TCRs come from a woman aged 25 to 45 with COVID-19, enrolled during active disease.

This clone was detected a few times. CDR3 nucleotide sequence: TGCGCCAGCAGAAGGGACAGGGACGAGCAGTACTTC. This gives the protein CASRRDRDEQYF. The chain recombines TRBV5-1 with TRBJ2-7, with TRBD1 matching 9 bases. The germline CDR1 and CDR2 sequences are SGHRS and YFSETQ. The CDR3 extends over 12 amino acids. Losses at the gene ends were 5 bases for V and 5 bases for J; bases not matched to a gene: 2.

On this clone itself: An end of the junction does not agree with germline; a read error may underlie this. The chain carries TRBV7-2 and TRBJ1-2; 7 nucleotides line up with TRBD1. The CDR3 extends over 12 amino acids. Looked up from germline, CDR1 is SGHTA and CDR2 is FQGNSA. The CDR3 here is CASSSSGQPILF. Here the CDR3 DNA reads TGTGCCAGCAGCTCCTCGGGACAGCCTATTCTTTTC.

The rearrangement joins TRBV14 to TRBJ1-3; no definite D call. Germline CDR1 reads SGHDN; CDR2 reads FVKESK. The CDR3 spans 13 residues. V gave up 3 bases and J gave up 3 bases, with 6 bases separating them. CDR3 amino acids: CASSHPNGNTIYF. The CDR3, as DNA: TGTGCCAGCAGCCATCCCAATGGAAACACCATATATTTT.

The rearrangement uses TRBV29-1 and TRBJ2-7, with TRBD1 identical over 9 bases. V lost 6 bases to trimming and J lost 4 bases; unmatched junction nucleotides: 7. The CDR3 length is 13 residues. From germline, CDR1 is SQVTM and CDR2 ANQGSEA. In DNA form, the CDR3 reads TGCAGCGTAGCCGGGACAGGGATTTACGAGCAGTACTTC. Protein: CSVAGTGIYEQYF.

The genes are TRBV6-5 and TRBJ2-7; D is unresolved. V lost 6 bases and J lost 0, with 12 bases in between. Looked up from germline, CDR1 is MNHEY and CDR2 is SVGAGI. The CDR3 loop spans 14 amino acids. The CDR3 bases are TGTGCCAGCAGCAGGTCAGCCGGCTCCTACGAGCAGTACGTC. Translating it yields CASSRSAGSYEQYV.

The chain uses TRBV7-8 and TRBJ1-1, with 7 bases matching TRBD1. After removal of 5 bases from V and 7 bases from J, the junction contained 7 bases not matched to a gene. The CDR3 extends over 13 amino acids. CDR1 is SGHVS, CDR2 FQNEAQ, per germline. The CDR3 region has the DNA TGTGCCAGCAGCCGAAACAGGGGCGGTGAAGCTTTCTTT. The encoded protein is CASSRNRGGEAFF.

The chain recombines TRBV4-2 with TRBJ1-3, with D possibly TRBD1 on 5 matching bases. V lost 0 bases to trimming and J lost 3 bases, with 24 bases between them. The germline CDR1 and CDR2 sequences are LGHNA and YNFKEQ. This CDR3 has 20 residues. CDR3: CASSQDTVPVEGVLGNTIYF. CDR3 coding DNA: TGTGCCAGCAGCCAAGATACCGTCCCGGTGGAAGGGGTTCTTGGAAACACCATATATTTT.

CDR3 bases: TGTGCCAGCAGCTTACCTGGGAGGAATGAGCAGTTCTTC. Residues: CASSLPGRNEQFF. The J gene is TRBJ2-1, the V gene TRBV7-9, with a weak D call TRBD2 (6 bases). With 2 bases removed from V and 7 bases from J, the gap between germline ends came to 9 bases. The germline gives CDR1 SEHNR, CDR2 FQNEAQ (reference sequence). This CDR3 has 13 amino acids.

The chain has TRBV12-3 or TRBV12-4 and TRBJ2-7; D is possibly TRBD2 (5 bases). With 2 bases removed from V and 2 bases from J, the gap between germline ends came to 7 bases. The CDR3 runs to 13 residues. The CDR3 DNA reads TGTGCCAGCAGTTTACGCGGGCCCTACGAGCAGTACGTC. Translating gives CASSLRGPYEQYV.

The chain couples TRBV5-1 to TRBJ2-1; 14 bases match TRBD2. Per germline, CDR1 SGHRS and CDR2 YFSETQ. The CDR3 spans 15 residues. V lost 4 bases and J lost 9; bases outside the gene matches: 6. The chain's CDR3 is CASSPGLAGAGEQFF. The CDR3 DNA reads TGCGCCAGCAGCCCGGGACTAGCGGGAGCGGGTGAGCAGTTCTTC.

The rearrangement uses TRBV10-1 and TRBJ2-7; 9 bases are shared with TRBD1. Trimming cost V 4 bases and J 4 bases; bases outside gene matches: 8. CDR1 and CDR2 from the germline V gene are WNHNN and SYGVQD (reference sequence). The length of the CDR3 is 15 residues. CDR3 amino acids: CASSARQGGLYEQYF. The CDR3 DNA reads TGCGCCAGCAGTGCCCGACAGGGGGGCCTTTACGAGCAGTACTTC.

The V call is TRBV7-2, the J call TRBJ2-5; D gene uncertain. V was trimmed by 6 bases and J by 0 bases, leaving 11 bases between them. The length of the CDR3 is 14 residues. CDR1 SGHTA and CDR2 FQGNSA come from the germline V gene. Written as DNA, the CDR3 is TGTGCCAGCAGATTAAAGACATACCAAGAGACCCAGTACTTC. Its translation is CASRLKTYQETQYF.

CDR3 region: CASSLTYSGTSLRDTEAFF. The CDR3 DNA is TGTGCCAGCAGCCTAACTTACTCCGGGACATCACTAAGGGACACTGAAGCTTTCTTT. The chain couples TRBV7-9 to TRBJ1-1; a possible D gene is TRBD1 (6 bases). This CDR3 has 19 amino acids. Trimming removed 5 bases at V and 3 bases at J, with 28 bases between. The germline gives CDR1 SEHNR, CDR2 FQNEAQ (reference sequence).

The chain links TRBV24-1 to TRBJ2-1; 8 nucleotides align to TRBD2. The trim removed 1 base at V and 0 bases at J, leaving 7 bases unmatched. This CDR3 spans 18 amino acids. Germline assignment: CDR1 KGHDR and CDR2 SFDVKD. The CDR3 loop reads CATSDFSSGPSSYNEQFF. The CDR3 coding sequence is TGTGCCACCAGTGATTTCTCTAGCGGGCCTAGCTCCTACAATGAGCAGTTCTTC.

This chain links TRBV19 with TRBJ2-7, with 8 bases fitting TRBD1. CDR3 size: 14 residues. V gave up 5 bases and J gave up 4 bases; unmatched junction bases: 7. From germline, CDR1 is LNHDA and CDR2 SQIVND (reference sequence). The CDR3 nucleotides are TGTGCCAGTAGTCCACGGGACAGGAGATACGAGCAGTACGTC. Amino acid sequence: CASSPRDRRYEQYV.

The rearrangement joins TRBV7-9 to TRBJ1-2, with TRBD1 identical over 7 bases. The CDR3 sequence is 14 residues long. The V and J ends lost 6 bases and 1 base, in that order; junction bases with no gene match: 5. Germline values: CDR1 SEHNR, CDR2 FQNEAQ (reference sequence). The DNA for the CDR3 is TGTGCCAGCAGTATCCGGGACAGTAACTATGGCTACACCTTC. Translation gives CASSIRDSNYGYTF.

The chain employs TRBV6-1 and TRBJ1-5; 9 bases are a match to TRBD1. In germline, CDR1 is MNHNS, CDR2 SASEGT. J lost 3 bases, V lost 4 bases, and 7 bases had no gene match. The CDR3 length is 16 residues. The chain's CDR3 is CASSGPRTGVNQPQHF. The CDR3 nucleotides are TGTGCCAGCAGTGGCCCTCGGACAGGGGTCAATCAGCCCCAGCATTTT.

This chain links TRBV6-2 or TRBV6-3 with TRBJ1-2, with 8 bases matching TRBD1. Trimming at V came to 6 bases and at J to 8 bases, leaving 8 bases not matched to a gene. This CDR3 has 13 residues. Germline CDR1 reads MNHEY; CDR2 reads SVGEGT. This CDR3 is CASSRGQGRGYTF. CDR3 sequence (DNA): TGTGCCAGCAGCCGCGGACAGGGTCGAGGCTACACCTTC.

The gene calls are TRBV6-6 and TRBJ2-7, with 8 bases identical to TRBD1. The CDR3 contains 14 residues. Germline V gives CDR1 MNHNY, CDR2 SVGAGI (reference sequence). V was clipped by 4 bases and J by 4 bases; unmatched bases: 6. CDR3 region: CASSWDRYGYEQYF. In DNA, the CDR3 is TGTGCCAGCAGTTGGGACAGGTATGGGTACGAGCAGTACTTC.

This clone was counted a few times. The J gene is TRBJ2-2, the V gene TRBV28; 11 positions match TRBD2. After removal of 5 bases from V and 3 bases from J, the junction contained 2 bases not matched to a gene. The germline V gene has CDR1 MDHEN and CDR2 SYDVKM. The CDR3 is made up of 15 amino acids. For the CDR3, the DNA is TGTGCCAGCAGTCATAGCGGGGGGGACACCGGGGAGCTGTTTTTT. Protein sequence: CASSHSGGDTGELFF.

The chain couples TRBV15 to TRBJ1-2; no reliable D call. Germline CDR1 is LNHNV and CDR2 is YYDKDF (reference sequence). V dropped 1 base and J dropped 7 bases, with 10 bases sitting between them. This CDR3 has 13 amino acids. CDR3 amino acids: CATSRGEEGGYTF. The CDR3 DNA sequence: TGTGCCACCAGCAGAGGGGAGGAAGGTGGCTACACCTTC.

This clone was detected only a few times. The chain combines TRBV27 with TRBJ1-5, with 7 positions matching TRBD1. Looked up from germline, CDR1 is MNHEY and CDR2 is SMNVEV (reference sequence). The CDR3 loop spans 13 amino acids. Trimming removed 6 bases from V and 5 bases from J; junction bases left unmatched: 4. CDR3 DNA sequence: TGTGCCAGCAGACAGGGGCCATATCAGCCCCAGCATTTT. Its translation: CASRQGPYQPQHF.

The chain carries TRBV21-1 and TRBJ2-7; the table assigns TRBD1, which was not confirmed against the DNA. TRBV21-1 constitutes a pseudogene. This CDR3 comprises 13 residues. CDR3 bases: TGTGCCAGCGGACAGGGGACGTCCTACGAGCAGTACGTC. Its protein product is CASGQGTSYEQYV.

The chain combines TRBV4-3 with TRBJ2-7; TRBD2 agrees at 13 bases. Germline V CDR1 and CDR2: LGHNA, YSLEER. V was clipped by 1 base and J by 5 bases; unmatched bases: 2. The CDR3 contains 15 residues. CDR3 protein: CASSQGLAGGDEQYF. CDR3 DNA: TGCGCCAGCAGCCAAGGACTAGCGGGGGGCGACGAGCAGTACTTC.

J is TRBJ2-1 and V is TRBV4-3, with 8 positions matching TRBD2. This CDR3 contains 18 residues. Trimming at V came to 5 bases and at J to 1 base, leaving 13 bases not matched to a gene. Germline V CDR1 and CDR2: LGHNA, YSLEER. CDR3 in amino acids: CASSVRPAGEESYNEQFF. The CDR3, as DNA: TGCGCCAGCAGCGTTCGTCCAGCGGGAGAGGAATCCTACAATGAGCAGTTCTTC.

The genes are TRBV6-2 or TRBV6-3 and TRBJ2-7, with 8 bases aligning to TRBD1. This CDR3 contains 16 residues. Trimming cost V 0 bases and J 1 base; bases outside gene matches: 5. Germline V gives CDR1 MNHEY, CDR2 SVGEGT. Here the CDR3 reads CASSYSTGDSSYEQYF. DNA for the CDR3: TGTGCCAGCAGTTACTCGACAGGGGACAGTTCCTACGAGCAGTACTTC.

This chain joins TRBV6-4 and TRBJ2-1; TRBD2 aligns across 8 bases. Trimming took 4 bases from V and 5 from J; bases not matched to a gene: 4. Germline values: CDR1 MRHNA, CDR2 SNTAGT. This CDR3 has 14 residues. The CDR3 spells CASSGGGPNNEQFF. The CDR3 nucleotides are TGTGCCAGCAGTGGCGGGGGGCCAAACAATGAGCAGTTCTTC.